Listed below are T cell receptor beta chains from one sample, sequenced in a study of T cell responses to AZD1222 COVID-19 vaccine. Sequencing was performed with immunoSEQ multiplex PCR; in TCRdb, only in-frame clones are kept and a portion is missing. The table shows 80,000 to 100,000 clones, with roughly 85% occurring only once. Sequencing was performed on peripheral blood, taken 28 days after the second AZD1222 dose. These TCRs come from an adult who received the AZD1222 COVID-19 vaccine. CDR3s include the opening cysteine and the closing phenylalanine or tryptophan. A D gene is named only where the DNA matches it firmly. Part of the rows lack a size; the others show once, few, many or a class for expanded clones.

v_call,j_call,d_call,clone_size,cdr3_aa,cdr3_nt
TRBV29-1,TRBJ1-2,-,-,CSVESQIYGYTF,TGCAGCGTTGAATCCCAGATCTATGGCTACACCTTC
TRBV5-4,TRBJ1-1,-,-,CASSLGGREGTEAFF,TGTGCCAGCAGCTTGGGGGGCAGGGAAGGCACTGAAGCTTTCTTT
TRBV28,TRBJ2-2,-,few,CASSLHTRNTGELFF,TGTGCCAGCAGTTTACACACTAGGAACACCGGGGAGCTGTTTTTT
TRBV24-1,TRBJ2-5,TRBD2,-,CATSDLPTSGGAWETQYF,TGTGCCACCAGTGATCTTCCCACTAGCGGGGGGGCTTGGGAGACCCAGTACTTC
TRBV9,TRBJ2-2,-,-,CASSVDPNTGELFF,TGTGCCAGCAGCGTAGACCCGAACACCGGGGAGCTGTTTTTT
TRBV6-5,TRBJ2-1,-,-,CASMGSSYNEQFF,TGTGCCAGCATGGGTTCCTCCTACAATGAGCAGTTCTTC
TRBV30,TRBJ2-3,-,-,CAWSGRGADTQYF,TGTGCCTGGAGTGGCAGGGGCGCAGATACGCAGTATTTT
TRBV6-4,TRBJ2-2,TRBD2,-,CASSEEFSGLDTGELFF,TGTGCCAGCAGTGAAGAGTTTAGCGGGTTAGACACCGGGGAGCTGTTTTTT
TRBV25-1,TRBJ1-2,-,-,CASSESSSRVGYGYTF,TGTGCCAGCAGTGAATCTTCGAGCAGGGTTGGCTATGGCTACACCTTC
TRBV11-2,TRBJ1-2,-,once,CASSTGQRTNYGYTF,TGTGCCAGCAGCACAGGACAGAGAACTAACTATGGCTACACCTTC
TRBV7-9,TRBJ1-2,-,-,CASSLALTGLGGYTF,TGTGCCAGCAGCTTAGCGCTAACGGGATTAGGTGGCTACACCTTC
TRBV7-2,TRBJ2-4,TRBD1,-,CASSYTGTAKNIQYF,TGTGCCAGCAGCTATACCGGGACAGCAAAAAACATTCAGTACTTC
TRBV27,TRBJ2-3,-,-,CASSSLGGFTDTQYF,TGTGCCAGCAGTTCCCTTGGGGGGTTCACAGATACGCAGTATTTT
TRBV18,TRBJ2-5,-,few,CASSPRTETQYF,TGTGCCAGCTCACCAAGGACAGAGACCCAGTACTTC
TRBV6-5,TRBJ2-7,-,-,CASSSQSSSYEQYF,TGTGCCAGCAGTTCGCAGTCGAGCTCCTACGAGCAGTACTTC
TRBV7-2,TRBJ1-5,-,few,CASSLTPGQPQHF,TGTGCCAGCAGCTTGACTCCGGGACAGCCCCAGCATTTT
TRBV28,TRBJ1-2,TRBD1,-,CASSLSGQPPGYTF,TGTGCCAGCAGTTTGTCGGGACAGCCCCCGGGCTACACCTTC
TRBV4-2,TRBJ2-3,TRBD1,-,CASSQDPNGQDPDTQYF,TGTGCCAGCAGCCAAGACCCGAATGGACAGGACCCAGATACGCAGTATTTT
TRBV5-4,TRBJ1-5,-,once,CASSSGTDSNQPQHF,TGTGCCAGCAGCTCCGGGACGGATAGCAATCAGCCCCAGCATTTT
TRBV30,TRBJ2-3,TRBD2,-,CAWSGSGGPDTQYF,TGTGCCTGGAGTGGTAGCGGGGGACCAGATACGCAGTATTTT
TRBV9,TRBJ2-3,TRBD2,-,CASSPRRLAGGSDTQYF,TGTGCCAGCAGCCCCCGAAGGCTAGCGGGGGGCTCTGATACGCAGTATTTT
TRBV27,TRBJ1-4,-,-,CASSPRALHNEKLFF,TGTGCCAGCAGTCCCCGGGCCCTCCATAATGAAAAACTGTTTTTT
TRBV19,TRBJ1-5,-,-,CASSIYGDQPQHF,TGTGCCAGTAGTATTTACGGTGATCAGCCCCAGCATTTT
TRBV6-1,TRBJ1-5,-,-,CASSEVGVSQHF,TGTGCCAGCAGTGAAGTAGGGGTCAGCCAGCATTTT
TRBV19,TRBJ1-5,TRBD1,-,CASSSPGGAEQPQHF,TGTGCCAGTAGTTCCCCAGGGGGCGCTGAGCAGCCCCAGCATTTT
TRBV3-1/TRBV3-2,TRBJ2-7,-,-,CASSQPKGREQYF,TGTGCCAGCAGCCAACCAAAGGGACGCGAGCAGTACTTC
TRBV6-5,TRBJ1-1,-,-,CASSYDGVNTEAFF,TGTGCCAGCAGTTACGATGGTGTGAACACTGAAGCTTTCTTT
TRBV13,TRBJ2-7,-,-,CASSLGGGLAGTPYEQYF,TGTGCCAGCAGCTTAGGCGGGGGGCTTGCCGGAACGCCCTACGAGCAGTACTTC
TRBV4-1,TRBJ1-5,-,-,CASSHSEGRSPPWPQHF,TGCGCCAGCAGCCATTCGGAGGGCCGAAGCCCGCCGTGGCCCCAGCATTTT
TRBV7-9,TRBJ2-2,-,-,CASSLKSGRPGELFF,TGTGCCAGCAGCTTAAAGTCAGGGAGGCCCGGGGAGCTGTTTTTT
TRBV19,TRBJ1-5,TRBD1,-,CASKELQGGSSNQPQHF,TGTGCCAGCAAAGAACTTCAAGGGGGCAGTAGCAATCAGCCCCAGCATTTT
TRBV7-8,TRBJ1-6,TRBD1,-,CASSLGQGLGNSPLHF,TGTGCCAGCAGCTTGGGACAGGGTTTGGGAAATTCACCCCTCCACTTT
TRBV19,TRBJ1-5,-,-,CASASEWGQPQHF,TGTGCCAGTGCATCAGAGTGGGGGCAGCCCCAGCATTTT
TRBV5-1,TRBJ2-7,-,-,CASSLDAGGGASSYEQYF,TGCGCCAGCAGCTTGGACGCCGGGGGTGGGGCGAGCTCCTACGAGCAGTACTTC
TRBV5-6,TRBJ1-1,TRBD1,few,CASSLDRAITEAFF,TGTGCCAGCAGCCTGGACAGGGCAATCACTGAAGCTTTCTTT
TRBV24-1,TRBJ2-6,-,-,CATSPQGWSGANVLTF,TGTGCCACCTCCCCGCAGGGATGGTCTGGGGCCAACGTCCTGACTTTC
TRBV19,TRBJ1-2,-,-,CASSESGGPYGYTF,TGTGCCAGTAGTGAGAGCGGAGGGCCCTATGGCTACACCTTC
TRBV6-5,TRBJ1-4,-,-,CASSTETNEKLFF,TGTGCCAGCAGCACAGAAACTAATGAAAAACTGTTTTTT
TRBV30,TRBJ1-1,TRBD1,-,CAWGKIQGTEAFF,TGTGCCTGGGGTAAAATACAGGGGACTGAAGCTTTCTTT
TRBV4-2,TRBJ2-7,TRBD2,-,CASSQRLAGATYEQYF,TGTGCCAGCAGCCAAAGGCTAGCGGGGGCCACCTACGAGCAGTACTTC
TRBV7-9,TRBJ1-4,-,-,CASSDRNNEKLFF,TGTGCCAGCAGCGACAGGAATAATGAAAAACTGTTTTTT
TRBV4-1,TRBJ2-3,TRBD1,-,CASSQATGANTQYF,TGCGCCAGCAGCCAAGCAACAGGGGCTAATACGCAGTATTTT
TRBV5-8,TRBJ2-3,-,-,CASSLELALTDTQYF,TGTGCCAGCAGCTTGGAACTAGCTCTTACAGATACGCAGTATTTT
TRBV7-3,TRBJ2-3,TRBD1,-,CASSPDRATDTQYF,TGTGCCAGCAGCCCGGACAGGGCCACAGATACGCAGTATTTT
TRBV4-1,TRBJ2-7,TRBD1,-,CASSPRTGHDYEQYF,TGCGCCAGCAGCCCCCGGACAGGACATGACTACGAGCAGTACTTC
TRBV30,TRBJ1-5,-,-,CAWSVQSSNQPQHF,TGTGCCTGGAGTGTTCAGTCCAGCAATCAGCCCCAGCATTTT
TRBV7-2,TRBJ1-2,-,few,CASSPGSGWEDYGYTF,TGTGCCAGCAGCCCAGGGAGTGGGTGGGAGGACTATGGCTACACCTTC
TRBV5-1,TRBJ2-7,-,few,CASSYSDSSYEQYF,TGCGCCAGCAGCTATTCGGACAGCTCGTACGAGCAGTACTTC
TRBV24-1,TRBJ2-1,-,-,CATSPTGFHEQFF,TGTGCCACCAGTCCGACAGGCTTCCATGAGCAGTTCTTC
TRBV18,TRBJ1-1,TRBD1,-,CASSQGQLNTEAFF,TGTGCCAGCTCGCAGGGACAGCTGAACACTGAAGCTTTCTTT
TRBV3-1/TRBV3-2,TRBJ2-2,TRBD1,-,CASSQDPRDRGRGTGELFF,TGTGCCAGCAGCCAAGACCCCCGGGACAGGGGGCGCGGGACCGGGGAGCTGTTTTTT
TRBV11-2,TRBJ2-7,-,-,CASRTQPNSYEQYF,TGTGCCAGCAGGACCCAGCCAAACTCCTACGAGCAGTACTTC
TRBV29-1,TRBJ1-2,-,few,CSVVGGSYGYTF,TGCAGCGTTGTAGGGGGAAGTTATGGCTACACCTTC